A selection of T cell receptor beta chains follows, all from one sample in a study of neurological immune-mediated disorders. TCRdb passed the 5' RACE reads through MiXCR, listing each CDR3 protein once. The sample carries around 40,000 distinct CDR3 sequences, about 13% recorded once. Material for sequencing was PBMCs. The receptors here all came from a female donor in good health. The CDR3 runs from the conserved cysteine through the conserved F or W. The order of the fields is V gene, J gene, clone size, D gene, CDR3 protein, CDR3 DNA. A D gene is named only where the DNA matches it firmly. Expanded clones get a size class; other rows say once, few or many, or leave the size out.

>TRBV19|TRBJ1-1|NA|NA
CASSISTNTEAFF
TGTGCCAGTAGTATCTCCACGAACACTGAAGCTTTCTTT
>TRBV29-1|TRBJ1-2|many|NA
CSVISGMRGYGYTF
TGCAGCGTTATCTCAGGGATGAGGGGTTATGGCTACACCTTC
>TRBV12-3/TRBV12-4|TRBJ2-3|many|TRBD2
CASSLGSGRDTDTQYF
TGTGCCAGCAGTTTGGGTAGCGGGCGCGACACAGATACGCAGTATTTT
>TRBV7-9|TRBJ2-1|many|TRBD2
CASSYIAGGGNEQFF
TGTGCCAGCAGCTATATAGCGGGGGGGGGCAATGAGCAGTTCTTC
>TRBV5-1|TRBJ2-7|many|NA
CASSQGYEQYF
TGCGCCAGCAGCCAGGGCTATGAGCAGTACTTC
>TRBV20-1|TRBJ1-4|many|NA
CSARHPGGEKLFF
TGCAGTGCTAGACATCCCGGGGGTGAAAAACTGTTTTTT
>TRBV2|TRBJ1-5|many|NA
CASSDRGINQPQHF
TGTGCCAGCAGTGACAGAGGGATCAATCAGCCCCAGCATTTT
>TRBV5-1|TRBJ2-5|NA|TRBD1
CASRLEGQAPLETQYF
TGCGCCAGCAGATTGGAGGGACAGGCGCCCCTAGAGACACAGTACTTC
>TRBV20-1|TRBJ1-1|many|TRBD1
CSAPEDRGDTEAFF
TGCAGTGCTCCTGAGGACAGGGGAGACACTGAAGCTTTCTTT
>TRBV29-1|TRBJ1-1|many|NA
CSVEDGGGDTEAFF
TGCAGCGTTGAAGACGGAGGGGGGGACACTGAAGCTTTCTTT
>TRBV7-9|TRBJ1-1|medium-sized|NA
CASSLRGGTEAFF
TGTGCCAGCAGCTTGCGGGGCGGAACTGAAGCTTTCTTT
>TRBV3-1|TRBJ1-3|NA|NA
CASSHRAGNTIYF
TGTGCCAGCAGCCACAGGGCCGGAAACACCATATATTTT
>TRBV24-1|TRBJ2-3|many|NA
CATSDLTVADTQYF
TGTGCCACCAGTGACCTGACAGTAGCAGATACGCAGTATTTT
>TRBV20-1|TRBJ1-6|many|NA
CSARAYGSSPLHF
TGCAGTGCTAGGGCGTACGGAAGTTCACCCCTCCACTTT
>TRBV3-1|TRBJ2-1|NA|NA
CVNSLGRAGNEQFF
TGTGTCAACAGCCTCGGCCGGGCGGGGAATGAGCAGTTCTTC
>TRBV27|TRBJ2-7|NA|NA
CSINPPGNSYEQYF
TGTTCCATCAACCCTCCAGGAAACTCCTACGAGCAGTACTTC
>TRBV5-1|TRBJ1-2|many|NA
CASSPGGVYGYTF
TGCGCCAGCAGCCCGGGGGGTGTCTATGGCTACACCTTC
>TRBV10-3|TRBJ1-1|many|TRBD1
CAISLQGQNTEAFF
TGTGCCATCAGTTTACAGGGGCAGAACACTGAAGCTTTCTTT
>TRBV18|TRBJ2-5|many|NA
CASSPEQETQYF
TGTGCCAGCTCACCGGAACAAGAGACCCAGTACTTC
>TRBV2|TRBJ1-2|few|TRBD1
CASSRDRGSLGYTF
TGTGCCAGCTCCCGGGACAGGGGGTCTCTTGGCTACACCTTC
>TRBV7-9|TRBJ2-1|NA|TRBD2
CASSFSVEGGSYNEQFF
TGTGCCAGCAGCTTTAGTGTAGAGGGAGGGTCCTACAATGAGCAGTTCTTC
>TRBV5-1|TRBJ2-7|many|TRBD2
CASSLLAGGPREQYF
TGCGCCAGCAGCTTACTAGCGGGAGGGCCGAGGGAGCAGTACTTC
>TRBV5-1|TRBJ2-1|many|NA
CASSLSPGGAEQFF
TGCGCCAGCAGCTTGTCCCCGGGCGGGGCTGAGCAGTTCTTC
>TRBV5-6|TRBJ2-2|many|NA
CASSLAGAAQIGELFF
TGTGCCAGCAGCTTGGCAGGGGCAGCGCAGATCGGGGAGCTGTTTTTT
>TRBV29-1|TRBJ2-3|many|TRBD2
CSVRLAGADTQYF
TGCAGCGTCCGACTAGCGGGAGCAGATACGCAGTATTTT
>TRBV6-5|TRBJ1-2|many|NA
CASSYSRQTQGGYTF
TGTGCCAGCAGTTACTCAAGGCAGACCCAGGGGGGCTACACCTTC
>TRBV29-1|TRBJ1-1|many|NA
CSVVGRGTVSGNTEAFF
TGCAGCGTTGTGGGAAGGGGGACGGTCTCAGGGAACACTGAAGCTTTCTTT
>TRBV7-9|TRBJ2-3|many|TRBD2
CASSLAERAGRGDTQYF
TGTGCCAGCAGCTTAGCAGAGAGAGCGGGGAGGGGAGATACGCAGTATTTT
>TRBV6-5|TRBJ2-3|medium-sized|NA
CATSQLDTQYF
TGTGCCACCAGCCAATTAGATACGCAGTATTTT
>TRBV3-1|TRBJ2-2|NA|NA
CASSQAGRGTRELFF
TGTGCCAGCAGCCAAGCGGGACGGGGCACCAGGGAACTGTTTTTT
>TRBV6-6|TRBJ1-5|many|NA
CASSYGGPNQPQHF
TGTGCCAGCAGTTATGGAGGGCCCAATCAGCCCCAGCATTTT
>TRBV4-1|TRBJ2-2|many|NA
CASSQEVKSPGELFF
TGCGCCAGCAGCCAAGAGGTTAAGTCCCCCGGGGAGCTGTTTTTT
>TRBV5-1|TRBJ2-3|many|NA
CASSLQGGDTQYF
TGCGCCAGCAGCTTACAGGGAGGGGATACGCAGTATTTT
>TRBV2|TRBJ1-1|NA|NA
CASTQPLQNTEAFF
TGTGCCAGCACCCAACCTCTCCAGAACACTGAAGCTTTCTTT
>TRBV9|TRBJ1-1|few|NA
CASSVDRNTEAFF
TGTGCCAGCAGCGTCGACAGGAACACTGAAGCTTTCTTT
>TRBV7-9|TRBJ1-5|many|TRBD1
CASSLTGGAPQPQHF
TGTGCCAGCAGCCTCACAGGGGGCGCCCCCCAGCCCCAGCATTTT
>TRBV5-1|TRBJ2-5|many|NA
CASSRWADGGPFETQYF
TGCGCCAGCAGCCGTTGGGCTGATGGGGGGCCGTTTGAGACCCAGTACTTC
>TRBV20-1|TRBJ1-5|many|NA
CSARDQGVLEPQHF
TGCAGTGCTAGAGATCAAGGTGTCCTGGAGCCCCAGCATTTT
>TRBV12-3/TRBV12-4|TRBJ1-5|NA|NA
CASNPGTGKIGNQPQHF
TGTGCCAGCAACCCCGGGACTGGGAAGATTGGCAATCAGCCCCAGCATTTT
>TRBV28|TRBJ1-1|many|NA
CASSGIGKNTEAFF
TGTGCCAGCAGTGGCATCGGGAAGAACACTGAAGCTTTCTTT
>TRBV25-1|TRBJ2-1|many|NA
CASSEGGKGPNEQFF
TGTGCCAGCAGTGAAGGAGGGAAAGGACCAAATGAGCAGTTCTTC
>TRBV30|TRBJ2-3|many|NA
CAWSALLSTDTQYF
TGTGCCTGGAGTGCCCTATTGAGCACAGATACGCAGTATTTT